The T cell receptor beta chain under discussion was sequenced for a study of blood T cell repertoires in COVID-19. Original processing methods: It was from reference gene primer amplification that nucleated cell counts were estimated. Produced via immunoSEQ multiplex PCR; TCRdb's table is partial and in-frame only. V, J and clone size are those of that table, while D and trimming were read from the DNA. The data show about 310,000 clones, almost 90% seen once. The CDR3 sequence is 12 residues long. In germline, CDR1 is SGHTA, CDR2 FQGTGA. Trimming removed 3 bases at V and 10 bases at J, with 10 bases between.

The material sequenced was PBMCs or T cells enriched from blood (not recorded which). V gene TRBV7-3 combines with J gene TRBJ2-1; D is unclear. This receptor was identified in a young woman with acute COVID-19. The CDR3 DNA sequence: TGTGCCAGCAGCTTCGGCCGAGGCGAGCAGTTCTTC. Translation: CASSFGRGEQFF.